These 10 T cell receptor beta chains originate from one sample sequenced in a study of blood T cell repertoires in COVID-19 (dated by TCRdb to 2020 to 2021). Libraries were prepared through the immunoSEQ multiplex PCR assay. TCRdb's version of the immuneACCESS table is confined to in-frame rearrangements and falls short of the full clone set. An unresolved V gene accounts for under half of the shortfall where checked; the remainder is of unknown origin. The sample includes 120,000 to 150,000 clones, with roughly nine tenths observed a single time. 2.5% to 3% of the sample belongs to the ten largest clones. Sequenced: peripheral blood. The receptors were gathered from a human donor with COVID-19, enrolled during active disease. The donor label of this sample is uncertain.

The J gene is TRBJ1-1, the V gene TRBV2; possibly TRBD1 for D (5 bases). The germline CDR1 and CDR2 sequences are SNHLY and FYNNEI. This CDR3 is 14 amino acids long. The ends were cut back, 4 bases at V and 8 bases at J, with 17 bases in the middle. For the CDR3, the DNA is TGTGCCAGCAGTGGAGGCCCCTTATCAGGGGAAGCTTTCTTT. It encodes CASSGGPLSGEAFF.

Here the CDR3 DNA reads TGTGCCAGAAGTGGCGGGGGGGCAAGGGCCAAAAACATTCAGTACTTC. As protein: CARSGGGARAKNIQYF. The chain combines TRBV24-1 with TRBJ2-4; 9 bases map to TRBD2. The germline V gene encodes CDR1 KGHDR and CDR2 SFDVKD. The CDR3 length is 16 residues. J lost 1 base, V lost 11 bases, and 11 bases had no gene match.

The CDR3 sequence: CASRGDSNYGYTF. The CDR3 bases are TGTGCCAGCAGGGGAGATTCTAACTATGGCTACACCTTC. The V and J genes are TRBV14 and TRBJ1-2; D remains ambiguous. The CDR3 is made up of 13 amino acids. Trimming took off 6 bases at V and 0 bases at J, with 8 bases between the two ends. CDR1 is SGHDN, CDR2 FVKESK, per germline. Looking up the rest from reference TRBV14 and TRBJ1-2 gives the full variable domain: EAGVTQFPSHSVIEKGQTVTLRCDPISGHDNLYWYRRVMGKEIKFLLHFVKESKQDESGMPNNRFLAERTGGTYSTLKVQPAELEDSGVYFCASRGDSNYGYTFGSGTRLTVV.

This chain joins TRBV7-9 and TRBJ1-1; D gene uncertain. Germline V gene lookup returns CDR1 SEHNR and CDR2 FQNEAQ (reference sequence). V shed 5 bases and J shed 5 bases, with 18 bases lying between them. This CDR3 contains 15 residues. DNA for the CDR3: TGTGCCAGCAGCGCCGCGGCCGGGAGAGAAACTGAAGCTTTCTTT. Protein product: CASSAAAGRETEAFF.

The V and J genes are TRBV2 and TRBJ1-2; 10 bases align to TRBD1. CDR1 SNHLY and CDR2 FYNNEI come from the germline V gene. The CDR3 spans 15 residues. Unmatched junction bases numbered 5, after V lost 0 bases and J lost 7 bases. The CDR3 here is CASSEALRTGGGYTF. For the CDR3, the DNA is TGTGCCAGCAGTGAAGCGCTTAGGACAGGGGGTGGCTACACCTTC.

The V and J genes are TRBV28 and TRBJ2-1; TRBD1 matches at 7 bases. The CDR3 is 14 amino acids. V gave up 6 bases and J gave up 8 bases; unmatched junction bases: 10. CDR1 and CDR2 (germline): MDHEN, SYDVKM. The CDR3 region is CASRLLDRDDEQFF. CDR3 nucleotide sequence: TGTGCCAGCAGATTACTAGACAGGGACGATGAGCAGTTCTTC. The whole variable domain, remainder taken from reference TRBV28 and TRBJ2-1, is DVKVTQSSRYLVKRTGEKVFLECVQDMDHENMFWYRQDPGLGLRLIYFSYDVKMKEKGDIPEGYSVSREKKERFSLILESASTNQTSMYLCASRLLDRDDEQFFGPGTRLTVL.

The chain links TRBV6-5 to TRBJ1-4; 11 positions match TRBD1. CDR3 length: 14 residues. The V segment lost 8 bases and the J segment 7 bases; nucleotides outside the gene matches: 6. Per the germline V gene, CDR1 is MNHEY and CDR2 is SVGAGI. The DNA of the CDR3 is TGTGCCAGCGGGACAGGGGGAAGGAGTGAAAAACTGTTTTTT. It specifies CASGTGGRSEKLFF.

The chain couples TRBV28 to TRBJ2-1, with 10 bases aligning to TRBD1. There are 15 residues in the CDR3. Germline V CDR1 and CDR2: MDHEN, SYDVKM. Trimming cost V 8 bases and J 6 bases; bases outside gene matches: 10. For the CDR3, the DNA is TGTGCCAGCGCGGCGTTGGGACAGGGGTCCAATGAGCAGTTCTTC. Its translation is CASAALGQGSNEQFF.

The chain joins TRBV19 to TRBJ1-5; D is perhaps TRBD1 (6 bases). Trimming pared 6 bases from V and 5 bases from J, leaving 17 bases between. Germline assignment: CDR1 LNHDA and CDR2 SQIVND (reference sequence). The CDR3 has 15 residues. CDR3 DNA sequence: TGTGCCAGTAGGGGCCAGGGGCTTGGGGATCAGCCCCAGCATTTT. Protein product: CASRGQGLGDQPQHF.

This chain uses TRBV29-1 with TRBJ2-5; 8 bases line up with TRBD2. Trimming at V came to 6 bases and at J to 5 bases, leaving 14 bases not matched to a gene. CDR1 SQVTM and CDR2 ANQGSEA come from the germline V gene. The CDR3 is 15 amino acids. The CDR3 here is CSVALGGGPGETQYF. DNA of the CDR3: TGCAGCGTCGCTCTGGGCGGGGGGCCTGGGGAGACCCAGTACTTC.